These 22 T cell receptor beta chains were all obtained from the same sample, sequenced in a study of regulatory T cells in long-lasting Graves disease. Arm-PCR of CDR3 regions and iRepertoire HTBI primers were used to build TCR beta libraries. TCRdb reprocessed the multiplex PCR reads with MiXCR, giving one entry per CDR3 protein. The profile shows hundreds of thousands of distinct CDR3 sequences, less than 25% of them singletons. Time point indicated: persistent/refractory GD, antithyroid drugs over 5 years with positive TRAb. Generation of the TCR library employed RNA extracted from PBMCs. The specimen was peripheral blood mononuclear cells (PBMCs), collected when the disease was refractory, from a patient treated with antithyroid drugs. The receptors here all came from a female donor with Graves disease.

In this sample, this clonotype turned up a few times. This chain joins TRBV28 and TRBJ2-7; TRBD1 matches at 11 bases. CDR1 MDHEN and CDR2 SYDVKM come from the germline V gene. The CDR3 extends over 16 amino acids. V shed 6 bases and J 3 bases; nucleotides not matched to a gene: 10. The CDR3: CASSSGGTGGIYEQYF. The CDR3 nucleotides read TGTGCCAGCAGCTCAGGCGGGACAGGGGGGATCTACGAGCAGTACTTC.

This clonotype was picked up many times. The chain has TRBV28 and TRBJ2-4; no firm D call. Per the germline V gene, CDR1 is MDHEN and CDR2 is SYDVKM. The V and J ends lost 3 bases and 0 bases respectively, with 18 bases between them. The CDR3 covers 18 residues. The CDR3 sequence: CASSLGSRVPPAKNIQYF. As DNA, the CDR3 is TGTGCCAGCAGTTTGGGCAGTCGAGTTCCCCCAGCCAAAAACATTCAGTACTTC.

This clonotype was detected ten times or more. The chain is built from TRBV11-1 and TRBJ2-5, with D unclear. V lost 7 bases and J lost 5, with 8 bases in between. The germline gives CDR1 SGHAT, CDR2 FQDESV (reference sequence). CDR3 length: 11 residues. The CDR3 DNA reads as TGTGCCAGCACCTCGTTGGAGACCCAGTACTTC. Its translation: CASTSLETQYF.

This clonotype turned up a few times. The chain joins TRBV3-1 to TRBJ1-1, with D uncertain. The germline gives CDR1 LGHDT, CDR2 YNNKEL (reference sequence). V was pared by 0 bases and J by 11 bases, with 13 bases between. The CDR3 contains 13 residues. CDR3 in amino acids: CASSQDTLQRAFF. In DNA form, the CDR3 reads TGTGCCAGCAGCCAAGATACACTCCAGAGGGCTTTCTTT.

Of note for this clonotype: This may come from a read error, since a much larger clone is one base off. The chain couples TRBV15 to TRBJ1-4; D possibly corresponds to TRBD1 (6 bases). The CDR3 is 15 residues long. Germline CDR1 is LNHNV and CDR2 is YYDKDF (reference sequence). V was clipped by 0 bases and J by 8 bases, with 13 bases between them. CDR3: CATSRDPTGLEKLFF. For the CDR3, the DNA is TGTGCCACCAGCAGAGATCCTACAGGGTTGGAAAAACTGTTTTTT.

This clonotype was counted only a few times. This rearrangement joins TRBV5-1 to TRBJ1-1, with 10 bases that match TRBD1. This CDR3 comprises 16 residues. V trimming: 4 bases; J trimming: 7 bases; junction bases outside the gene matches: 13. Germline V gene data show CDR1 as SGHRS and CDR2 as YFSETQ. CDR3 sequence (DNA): TGCGCCAGCAGCAAGGGACAGGGGCCTACTCCCCTTGAAGCTTTCTTT. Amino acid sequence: CASSKGQGPTPLEAFF.

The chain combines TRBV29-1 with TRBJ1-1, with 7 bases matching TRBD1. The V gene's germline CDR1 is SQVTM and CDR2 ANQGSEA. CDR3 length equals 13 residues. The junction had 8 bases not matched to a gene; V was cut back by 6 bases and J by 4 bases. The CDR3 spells CSVPTGVFTEAFF. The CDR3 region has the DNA TGCAGCGTCCCTACAGGGGTATTCACTGAAGCTTTCTTT.

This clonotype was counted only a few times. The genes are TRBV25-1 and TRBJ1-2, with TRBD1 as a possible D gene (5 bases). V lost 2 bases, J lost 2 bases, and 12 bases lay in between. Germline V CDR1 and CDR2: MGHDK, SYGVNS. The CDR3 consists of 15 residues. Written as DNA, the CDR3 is TGTGCCAGCAGTGAACCTGGGGCAGCAAACTATGGCTACACCTTC. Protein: CASSEPGAANYGYTF.

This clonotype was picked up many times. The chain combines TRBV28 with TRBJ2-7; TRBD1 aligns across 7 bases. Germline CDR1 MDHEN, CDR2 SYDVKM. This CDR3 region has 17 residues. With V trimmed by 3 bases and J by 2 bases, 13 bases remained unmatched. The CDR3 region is CASSLKFIGTATYEQYF. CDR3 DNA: TGTGCCAGCAGTTTGAAATTCATCGGGACAGCCACCTACGAGCAGTACTTC.

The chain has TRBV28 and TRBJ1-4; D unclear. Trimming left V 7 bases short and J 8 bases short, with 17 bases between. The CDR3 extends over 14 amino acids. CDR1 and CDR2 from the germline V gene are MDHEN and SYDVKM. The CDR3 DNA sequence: TGTGCCAGCACCATGGGAACCCTTGGGGAAAAACTGTTTTTT. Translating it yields CASTMGTLGEKLFF.

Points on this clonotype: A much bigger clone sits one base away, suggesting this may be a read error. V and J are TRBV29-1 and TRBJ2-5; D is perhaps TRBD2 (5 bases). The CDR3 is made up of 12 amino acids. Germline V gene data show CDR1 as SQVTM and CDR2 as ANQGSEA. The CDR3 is CSVVPLGETQHF. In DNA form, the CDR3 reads TGCAGCGTTGTACCTCTTGGGGAGACCCAGCACTTC.

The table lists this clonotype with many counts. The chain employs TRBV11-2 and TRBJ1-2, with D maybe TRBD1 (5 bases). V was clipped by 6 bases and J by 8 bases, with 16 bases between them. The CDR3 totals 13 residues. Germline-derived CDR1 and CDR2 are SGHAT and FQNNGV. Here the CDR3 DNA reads TGTGCCAGCAGTCACCGGGGGGTTGGAGGCTACACCTTC. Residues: CASSHRGVGGYTF.

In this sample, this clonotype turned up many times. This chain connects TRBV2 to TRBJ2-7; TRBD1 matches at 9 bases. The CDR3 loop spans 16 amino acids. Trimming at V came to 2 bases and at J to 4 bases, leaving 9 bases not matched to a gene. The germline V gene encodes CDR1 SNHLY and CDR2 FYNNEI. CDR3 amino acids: CASSETLGTGLYEQYF. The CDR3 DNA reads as TGTGCCAGCAGTGAAACTCTCGGGACAGGGTTGTACGAGCAGTACTTC.

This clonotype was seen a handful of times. The DNA for the CDR3 is TGTGCCAGTATCCCGAGGGGTTCGAACATTCAGTACTTC. Translation gives CASIPRGSNIQYF. J is TRBJ2-4 and V is TRBV19; the D gene could be TRBD1 or TRBD2 (5 bases each). Germline CDR1 reads LNHDA; CDR2 reads SQIVND (reference sequence). The CDR3 is 13 amino acids. The ends were cut back, 7 bases at V and 7 bases at J, with 14 bases in the middle.

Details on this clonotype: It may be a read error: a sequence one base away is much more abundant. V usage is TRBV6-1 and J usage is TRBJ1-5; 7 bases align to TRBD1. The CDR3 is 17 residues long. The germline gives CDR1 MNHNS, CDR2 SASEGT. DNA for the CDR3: TGTGCCAGCGGTGAAGAGATAACAGGGGTTGGAAATCAGCCCCAGCATTTT. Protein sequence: CASGEEITGVGNQPQHF.

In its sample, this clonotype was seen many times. The CDR3 DNA reads TGCGCCAGCAGTGAGTATCCAGCGGGAGGGCCGGACGAGCAGTACTTC. It encodes CASSEYPAGGPDEQYF. The chain employs TRBV10-1 and TRBJ2-7, with 10 bases fitting TRBD2. Per germline, CDR1 WNHNN and CDR2 SYGVQD (reference sequence). Trimming took 1 base from V and 5 from J; bases not matched to a gene: 8. The CDR3 has 16 amino acids.

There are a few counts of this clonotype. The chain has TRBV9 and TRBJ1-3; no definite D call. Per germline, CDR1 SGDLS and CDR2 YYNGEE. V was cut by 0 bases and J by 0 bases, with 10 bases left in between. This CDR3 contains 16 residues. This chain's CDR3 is CASSVDGGNSGNTIYF. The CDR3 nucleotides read TGTGCCAGCAGCGTAGACGGAGGCAACTCTGGAAACACCATATATTTT.

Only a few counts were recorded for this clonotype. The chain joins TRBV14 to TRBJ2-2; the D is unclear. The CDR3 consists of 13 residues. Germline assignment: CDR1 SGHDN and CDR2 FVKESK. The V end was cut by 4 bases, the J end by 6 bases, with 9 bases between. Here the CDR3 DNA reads TGTGCCAGCAGCCCTGTTGGGGCCGGGGAGCTGTTTTTT. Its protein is CASSPVGAGELFF.

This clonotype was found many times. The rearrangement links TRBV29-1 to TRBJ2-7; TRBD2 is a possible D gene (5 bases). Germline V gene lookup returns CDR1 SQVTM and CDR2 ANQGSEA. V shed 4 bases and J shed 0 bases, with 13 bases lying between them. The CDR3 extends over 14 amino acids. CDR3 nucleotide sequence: TGCAGCGTTGCGGTCGGGGTTGACTCCTACGAGCAGTACTTC. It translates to CSVAVGVDSYEQYF.

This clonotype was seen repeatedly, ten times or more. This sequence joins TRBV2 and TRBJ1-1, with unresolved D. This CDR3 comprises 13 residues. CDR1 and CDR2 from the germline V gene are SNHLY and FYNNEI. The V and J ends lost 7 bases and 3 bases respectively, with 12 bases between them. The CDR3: CASTATRYTEAFF. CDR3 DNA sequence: TGTGCCAGCACCGCGACAAGGTACACTGAAGCTTTCTTT.

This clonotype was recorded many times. CDR3 amino acids: CASASTGVNTEAFF. In nucleotides, the CDR3 is TGCGCCAGCGCTTCGACGGGGGTGAACACTGAAGCTTTCTTT. This rearrangement joins TRBV5-1 to TRBJ1-1, with D maybe TRBD1 (5 bases). This CDR3 is 14 amino acids long. CDR1 is SGHRS and CDR2 is YFSETQ in the germline V gene. The V gene lost 7 bases and the J gene lost 0 bases, with 13 bases spanning the gap.

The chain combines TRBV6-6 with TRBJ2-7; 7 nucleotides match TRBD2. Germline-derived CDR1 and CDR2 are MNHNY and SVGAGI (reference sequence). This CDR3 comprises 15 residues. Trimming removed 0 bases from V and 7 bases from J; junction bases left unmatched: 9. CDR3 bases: TGTGCCAGCAGTTACTCGAGACGGCGGGAGCGTGAGCAGTACTTC. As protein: CASSYSRRREREQYF.